A selection of T cell receptor beta chains follows, all from one sample in a study of T cell repertoires in cytomegalovirus infection. No antigen has been identified for these receptors. TCRdb re-analysed the reads in MiXCR, keeping a single row per CDR3 protein. The table lists 650,000 to 900,000 distinct CDR3 sequences, roughly 29% of them singletons, with roughly 13% in the top ten. Sequencing used cultured CD8+ T cells from PBMCs, obtained from culture after CMV antigen stimulation. These receptors were taken from a human donor in good health (CMV status not recorded). Some clones in this sample may be carry-over from other donors' samples. Each CDR3 is given with its conserved first and last residue. D genes are given only for firm matches. Some rows have no size entry. The others give once, few or many, or a class for an expanded clone.

V	length	J	size	D	CDR3	DNA
TRBV7-9	18	TRBJ2-2	few	TRBD1	CASSSPGDGQGTRGELFF	TGTGCCAGCAGCTCGCCGGGGGACGGACAGGGAACGAGAGGGGAGCTGTTTTTT
TRBV6-5	14	TRBJ2-1	few	NA	CASSLGWGRDEQFF	TGTGCCAGCAGTTTAGGTTGGGGGCGCGATGAGCAGTTCTTC
TRBV4-1	14	TRBJ1-1	many	TRBD1	CASSPGQGSTEAFF	TGCGCCAGCAGCCCGGGACAGGGCTCCACTGAAGCTTTCTTT
TRBV19	15	TRBJ1-4	NA	NA	CASRGLQEFNEKLFF	TGTGCCAGTAGGGGCCTGCAGGAGTTTAATGAAAAACTGTTTTTT
TRBV7-8	13	TRBJ1-3	NA	NA	CASSSLPGNTIYF	TGTGCCAGCAGCTCCCTACCTGGAAACACCATATATTTT
TRBV10-1	16	TRBJ2-7	few	TRBD1	CASSESGDRYTYEQYF	TGCGCCAGCAGTGAGTCGGGGGACAGGTATACCTACGAGCAGTACTTC
TRBV6-2/TRBV6-3	15	TRBJ2-5	NA	NA	CASTYFRGAQETQYF	TGTGCCAGCACCTACTTCCGAGGGGCCCAAGAGACCCAGTACTTC
TRBV10-3	16	TRBJ2-5	few	NA	CAISESRDSPEETQYF	TGTGCCATCAGTGAGTCGAGAGACAGCCCAGAAGAGACCCAGTACTTC
TRBV10-1	13	TRBJ2-7	few	NA	CASSESERAEQYF	TGCGCCAGCAGTGAGTCTGAAAGGGCCGAGCAGTACTTC
TRBV4-1	17	TRBJ1-5	NA	NA	CASSHETGLPRNQPQHF	TGCGCCAGCAGCCACGAGACAGGCCTACCAAGGAATCAGCCCCAGCATTTT
TRBV27	16	TRBJ2-6	few	NA	CASRPEGSSGANVLTF	TGTGCCAGCAGACCGGAGGGGAGCTCTGGGGCCAACGTCCTGACTTTC
TRBV7-6	13	TRBJ1-1	NA	NA	CASSLAAGLEAFF	TGTGCCAGCAGCTTAGCTGCGGGGCTTGAAGCTTTCTTT